Listed below are T cell receptor beta chains from one sample, sequenced in a study of T cell responses to AZD1222 COVID-19 vaccine. TCRdb's copy holds only in-frame clones and misses some; the assay was immunoSEQ multiplex PCR. The sample holds 250,000 to 300,000 clones, about 94% seen once. The specimen was peripheral blood, collected 28 days after the second AZD1222 dose. These TCRs come from an adult who received the AZD1222 COVID-19 vaccine. The CDR3 runs from the conserved cysteine through the conserved F or W. Each record gives: J gene, V gene, clone size, D gene, CDR3 DNA, CDR3 protein. D genes are given only for firm matches. Some rows mark clone size as missing; the rest say once, few, many or name a class of expanded clone.

j_gene: TRBJ1-1; v_gene: TRBV29-1; abundance: .; d_gene: TRBD1; CDR3nt: TGCAGCGTTGGTTGGACAGGGGGGGCTTTCTTT; CDR3aa: CSVGWTGGAFF
j_gene: TRBJ2-3; v_gene: TRBV25-1; abundance: .; d_gene: .; CDR3nt: TGTGCCATCTCTGGGGGCACTAGCACAGATACGCAGTATTTT; CDR3aa: CAISGGTSTDTQYF
j_gene: TRBJ1-2; v_gene: TRBV18; abundance: .; d_gene: .; CDR3nt: TGTGCCAGCTCACCACAACAGGACTATGGCTACACCTTC; CDR3aa: CASSPQQDYGYTF
j_gene: TRBJ2-1; v_gene: TRBV15; abundance: few; d_gene: TRBD1; CDR3nt: TGTGCCACCAGCAGAGGTCGTTTCGGGACAGCCTTTAGGGACAATGAGCAGTTCTTC; CDR3aa: CATSRGRFGTAFRDNEQFF
j_gene: TRBJ2-7; v_gene: TRBV25-1; abundance: .; d_gene: .; CDR3nt: TGTGCCAGCAGTGTTTATTACGAGCAGTACTTC; CDR3aa: CASSVYYEQYF
j_gene: TRBJ1-6; v_gene: TRBV2; abundance: .; d_gene: .; CDR3nt: TGTGCCAGCGCCCGGGACTCTGGAAGAAATTCACCCCTCCACTTT; CDR3aa: CASARDSGRNSPLHF
j_gene: TRBJ2-7; v_gene: TRBV18; abundance: .; d_gene: .; CDR3nt: TGTGCCAGCTCACCAAGGCCGGAGGGCGAGCAGTACTTC; CDR3aa: CASSPRPEGEQYF
j_gene: TRBJ2-7; v_gene: TRBV3-1/TRBV3-2; abundance: .; d_gene: TRBD2; CDR3nt: TGTGCCAGCAGCCATACTCCGGGACTAGTATCCTACGAGCAGTACTTC; CDR3aa: CASSHTPGLVSYEQYF
j_gene: TRBJ1-2; v_gene: TRBV5-1; abundance: .; d_gene: .; CDR3nt: TGCGCCAGCAGCCCCTTTTACGCGAATCCCAACTATGGCTACACCTTC; CDR3aa: CASSPFYANPNYGYTF
j_gene: TRBJ1-4; v_gene: TRBV15; abundance: once; d_gene: TRBD1; CDR3nt: TGTGCCACCGGACAGGGATGGGAAAAACTGTTTTTT; CDR3aa: CATGQGWEKLFF
j_gene: TRBJ1-1; v_gene: TRBV20-1; abundance: .; d_gene: TRBD1; CDR3nt: TGCAGTGCTGGACAGGGGGGAAGAGCTTTCTTT; CDR3aa: CSAGQGGRAFF
j_gene: TRBJ2-1; v_gene: TRBV5-8; abundance: .; d_gene: .; CDR3nt: TGTGCCAGCAGCCCGTACAATGAGCAGTTCTTC; CDR3aa: CASSPYNEQFF
j_gene: TRBJ2-7; v_gene: TRBV7-8; abundance: once; d_gene: .; CDR3nt: TGTGCCAGCAGCTTGGGGACCACAGGGATCGTAGTCTCCTACGAGCAGTACTTC; CDR3aa: CASSLGTTGIVVSYEQYF
j_gene: TRBJ2-1; v_gene: TRBV6-5; abundance: .; d_gene: .; CDR3nt: TGTGCCAGCAAACTAATCGCGGAGGGGTACAATGAGCAGTTCTTC; CDR3aa: CASKLIAEGYNEQFF
j_gene: TRBJ2-7; v_gene: TRBV27; abundance: once; d_gene: .; CDR3nt: TGTGCCAGCAGTTTAGGCGCTTCCTACGAGCAGTACTTC; CDR3aa: CASSLGASYEQYF
j_gene: TRBJ2-2; v_gene: TRBV5-1; abundance: .; d_gene: .; CDR3nt: TGCGCCAGCAGCTTGGGCGGGCGAGGAAACACCGGGGAGCTGTTTTTT; CDR3aa: CASSLGGRGNTGELFF
j_gene: TRBJ1-6; v_gene: TRBV5-1; abundance: once; d_gene: TRBD1; CDR3nt: TGCGCCAGCAGCTTGGAAGTTGGACAGGGACCGTTTTATAATTCACCCCTCCACTTT; CDR3aa: CASSLEVGQGPFYNSPLHF
j_gene: TRBJ2-2; v_gene: TRBV11-2; abundance: .; d_gene: .; CDR3nt: TGTGCCAGCAGCCCCCTCTGGGGCGGGGCTAGGGACGGGGAGCTGTTTTTT; CDR3aa: CASSPLWGGARDGELFF
j_gene: TRBJ2-6; v_gene: TRBV5-4; abundance: .; d_gene: .; CDR3nt: TGTGCCAGCAGCTTGGGAGGGATCGGGGCCAACGTCCTGACTTTC; CDR3aa: CASSLGGIGANVLTF
j_gene: TRBJ1-5; v_gene: TRBV6-5; abundance: .; d_gene: .; CDR3nt: TGTGCCAGCAGTTACGGACTTGGTCAGCCCCAGCATTTT; CDR3aa: CASSYGLGQPQHF
j_gene: TRBJ2-7; v_gene: TRBV5-4; abundance: .; d_gene: TRBD2; CDR3nt: TGTGCCAGCAGCTTGGATCCTAGCGGGATAGAGGGGCTCTACGAGCAGTACTTC; CDR3aa: CASSLDPSGIEGLYEQYF
j_gene: TRBJ2-2; v_gene: TRBV7-3; abundance: once; d_gene: .; CDR3nt: TGTGCCAGCAGCTTAGGGGCTAGTCCGGCCGGGGAGCTGTTTTTT; CDR3aa: CASSLGASPAGELFF
j_gene: TRBJ2-3; v_gene: TRBV2; abundance: .; d_gene: .; CDR3nt: TGTGCCAGCAGTGAAAGGTCAGATACGCAGTATTTT; CDR3aa: CASSERSDTQYF
j_gene: TRBJ1-1; v_gene: TRBV5-8; abundance: .; d_gene: .; CDR3nt: TGTGCCAGCAGCTTGGGGTTGATGAACACTGAAGCTTTCTTT; CDR3aa: CASSLGLMNTEAFF
j_gene: TRBJ1-2; v_gene: TRBV28; abundance: .; d_gene: .; CDR3nt: TGTGCCAGCAGTGGGCAGGGATATGGCTACACCTTC; CDR3aa: CASSGQGYGYTF